This T cell receptor (beta chain) is from a study of CD8+CD57+ T cells in acquired aplastic anemia. Overall study results and limits: Statistical testing detected no significant gap in CD8+ Simpson's diversity between patients and controls. Patients and controls shared nearly 30 CD8+ CDR3 sequences, highly expressed in patients.

Sequenced patients had shown CD8+CD57+ cell expansion by flow cytometry. The CDR3 is 15 residues long. From germline, CDR1 is LNHNV and CDR2 YYDKDF (reference sequence). V lost 0 bases and J 5 bases, leaving 13 bases between the germline ends. This clonotype showed up just a few times. Antigen: not known. Genomic DNA, the template, was used for profiling of the TCR beta VDJ and CDR3. Each CDR3 protein is one row after TCRdb ran MiXCR on the reads. In the table there are about 160,000 distinct CDR3 sequences, 70% to 75% of which are singletons. This receptor was identified in a human donor with aplastic anemia. Material for sequencing was sorted CD4+, CD8+, or CD8+CD57+ T cells (not recorded which) from PBMCs. The chain employs TRBV15 and TRBJ2-5; D tentatively reads TRBD1 or TRBD2 (5 bases each). The CDR3: CATSRDSGEGETQYF. For the CDR3, the DNA is TGTGCCACCAGCAGAGATTCGGGTGAGGGGGAGACCCAGTACTTC.